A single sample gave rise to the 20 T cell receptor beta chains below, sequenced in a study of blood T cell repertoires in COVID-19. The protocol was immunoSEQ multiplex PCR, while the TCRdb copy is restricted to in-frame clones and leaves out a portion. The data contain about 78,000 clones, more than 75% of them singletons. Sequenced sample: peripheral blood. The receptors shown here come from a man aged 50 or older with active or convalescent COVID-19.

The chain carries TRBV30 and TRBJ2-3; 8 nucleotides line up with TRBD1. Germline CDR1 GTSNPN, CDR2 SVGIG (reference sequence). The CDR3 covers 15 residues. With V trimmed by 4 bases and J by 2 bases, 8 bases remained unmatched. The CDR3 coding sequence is TGTGCCTGGACCACGGGGACAGGTCACACAGATACGCAGTATTTT. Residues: CAWTTGTGHTDTQYF.

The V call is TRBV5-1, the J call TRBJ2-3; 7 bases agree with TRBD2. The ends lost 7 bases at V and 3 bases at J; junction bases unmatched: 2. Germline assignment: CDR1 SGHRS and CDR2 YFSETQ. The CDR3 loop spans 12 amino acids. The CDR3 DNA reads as TGCGCCAGCGGGGAGGGGACAGATACGCAGTATTTT. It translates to CASGEGTDTQYF.

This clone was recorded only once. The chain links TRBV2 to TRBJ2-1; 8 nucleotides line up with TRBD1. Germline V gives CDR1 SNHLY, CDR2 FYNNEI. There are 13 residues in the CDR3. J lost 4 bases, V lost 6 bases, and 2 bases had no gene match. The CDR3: CASRDRAYNEQFF. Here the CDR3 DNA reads TGTGCCAGCAGGGACAGGGCATACAATGAGCAGTTCTTC.

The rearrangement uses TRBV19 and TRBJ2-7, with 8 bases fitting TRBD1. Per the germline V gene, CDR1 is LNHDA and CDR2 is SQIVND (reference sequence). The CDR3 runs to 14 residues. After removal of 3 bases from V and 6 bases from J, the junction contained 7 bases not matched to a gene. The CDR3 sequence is CASSMSGGAGEQYF. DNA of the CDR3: TGTGCCAGTAGTATGTCAGGGGGCGCGGGCGAGCAGTACTTC.

The CDR3 coding sequence is TGTGCCAGCAGCTTAACCGGGACAGGGGGCCAAGAGACCCAGTACTTC. This gives the protein CASSLTGTGGQETQYF. The chain is built from TRBV5-5 and TRBJ2-5; 11 bases match TRBD1. V lost 2 bases to trimming and J lost 1 base; unmatched junction nucleotides: 4. CDR1 and CDR2 from the germline V gene are SGHKS and YYEKEE (reference sequence). The CDR3 covers 16 residues. Complete variable domain (other parts from reference TRBV5-5 and TRBJ2-5): DAGVTQSPTHLIKTRGQQVTLRCSPISGHKSVSWYQQVLGQGPQFIFQYYEKEERGRGNFPDRFSARQFPNYSSELNVNALLLGDSALYLCASSLTGTGGQETQYFGPGTRLLVL.

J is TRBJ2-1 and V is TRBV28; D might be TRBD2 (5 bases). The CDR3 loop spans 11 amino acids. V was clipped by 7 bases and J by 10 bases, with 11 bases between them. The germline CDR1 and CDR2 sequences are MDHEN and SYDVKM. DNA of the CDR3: TGTGCCAGCACCGGGGTTTGGGAGCAGTTCTTC. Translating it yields CASTGVWEQFF. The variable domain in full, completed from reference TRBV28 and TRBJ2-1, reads DVKVTQSSRYLVKRTGEKVFLECVQDMDHENMFWYRQDPGLGLRLIYFSYDVKMKEKGDIPEGYSVSREKKERFSLILESASTNQTSMYLCASTGVWEQFFGPGTRLTVL.

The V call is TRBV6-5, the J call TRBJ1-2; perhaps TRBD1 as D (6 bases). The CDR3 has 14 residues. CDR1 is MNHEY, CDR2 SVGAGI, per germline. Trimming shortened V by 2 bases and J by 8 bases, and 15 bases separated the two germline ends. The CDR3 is CASSYEGDGRGYTF. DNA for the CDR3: TGTGCCAGCAGTTACGAGGGGGATGGGCGCGGCTACACCTTC.

The CDR3 sequence is CASRQGEYTEAFF. CDR3 nucleotide sequence: TGTGCCAGCAGACAGGGGGAGTACACTGAAGCTTTCTTT. The rearrangement links TRBV12-3 or TRBV12-4 to TRBJ1-1; TRBD1 agrees at 8 bases. The CDR3 has 13 residues. V gave up 6 bases and J gave up 3 bases; unmatched junction bases: 3.

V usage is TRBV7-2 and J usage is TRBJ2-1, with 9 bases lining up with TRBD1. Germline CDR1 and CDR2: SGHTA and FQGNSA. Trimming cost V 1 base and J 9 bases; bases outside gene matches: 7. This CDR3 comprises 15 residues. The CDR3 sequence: CASSLGRQGVGEQFF. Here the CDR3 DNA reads TGTGCCAGCAGCTTAGGGCGACAGGGGGTAGGTGAGCAGTTCTTC.

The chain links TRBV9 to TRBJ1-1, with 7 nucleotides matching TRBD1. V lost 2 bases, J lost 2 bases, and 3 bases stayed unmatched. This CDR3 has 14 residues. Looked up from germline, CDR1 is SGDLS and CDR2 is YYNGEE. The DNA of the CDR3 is TGTGCCAGCAGCGTGGGGACAGTAAACACTGAAGCTTTCTTT. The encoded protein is CASSVGTVNTEAFF.

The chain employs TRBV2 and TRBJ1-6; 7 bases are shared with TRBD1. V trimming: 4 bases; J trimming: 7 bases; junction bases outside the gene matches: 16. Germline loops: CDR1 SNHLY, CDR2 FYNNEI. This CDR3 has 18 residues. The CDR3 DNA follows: TGTGCCAGCAGTGTTCGCCAGGGGGTTGGGAAAGGCAATTCACCCCTCCACTTT. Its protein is CASSVRQGVGKGNSPLHF.

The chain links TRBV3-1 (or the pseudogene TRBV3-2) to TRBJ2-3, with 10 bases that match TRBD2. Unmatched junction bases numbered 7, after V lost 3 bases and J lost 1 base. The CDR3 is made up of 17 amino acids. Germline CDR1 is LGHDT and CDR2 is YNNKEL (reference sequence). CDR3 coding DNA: TGTGCCAGCAGCCACGGGTCAACTAGCGGGGGCACAGATACGCAGTATTTT. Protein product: CASSHGSTSGGTDTQYF.

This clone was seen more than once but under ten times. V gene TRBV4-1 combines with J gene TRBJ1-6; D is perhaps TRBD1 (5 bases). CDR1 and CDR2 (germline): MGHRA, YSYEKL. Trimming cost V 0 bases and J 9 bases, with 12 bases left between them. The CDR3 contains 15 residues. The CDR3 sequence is CASSQDGYDSSPLHF. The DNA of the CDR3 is TGCGCCAGCAGCCAAGATGGTTATGACAGTTCACCCCTCCACTTT.

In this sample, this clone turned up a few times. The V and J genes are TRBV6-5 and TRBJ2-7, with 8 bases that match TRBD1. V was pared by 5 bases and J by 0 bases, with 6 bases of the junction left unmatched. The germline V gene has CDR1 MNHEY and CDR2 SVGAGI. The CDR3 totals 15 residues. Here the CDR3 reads CASSRGTGLSYEQYF. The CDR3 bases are TGTGCCAGCAGTCGGGGGACAGGCCTCTCCTACGAGCAGTACTTC.

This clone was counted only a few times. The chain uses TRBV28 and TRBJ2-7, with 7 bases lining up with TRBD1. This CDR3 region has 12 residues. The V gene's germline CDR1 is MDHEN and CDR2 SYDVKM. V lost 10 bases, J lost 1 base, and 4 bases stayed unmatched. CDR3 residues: CATRQGSYEQYF. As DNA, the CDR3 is TGTGCCACAAGACAGGGTTCCTACGAGCAGTACTTC. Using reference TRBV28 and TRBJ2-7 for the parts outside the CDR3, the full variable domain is DVKVTQSSRYLVKRTGEKVFLECVQDMDHENMFWYRQDPGLGLRLIYFSYDVKMKEKGDIPEGYSVSREKKERFSLILESASTNQTSMYLCATRQGSYEQYFGPGTRLTVT.

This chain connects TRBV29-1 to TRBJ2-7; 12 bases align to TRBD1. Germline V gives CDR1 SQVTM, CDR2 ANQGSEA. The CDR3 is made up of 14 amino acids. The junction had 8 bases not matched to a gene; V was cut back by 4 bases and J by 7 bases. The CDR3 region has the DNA TGCAGCGTTGCTCTGGGACAGGGGGCGCGGGAGCAGTACTTC. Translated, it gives CSVALGQGAREQYF.

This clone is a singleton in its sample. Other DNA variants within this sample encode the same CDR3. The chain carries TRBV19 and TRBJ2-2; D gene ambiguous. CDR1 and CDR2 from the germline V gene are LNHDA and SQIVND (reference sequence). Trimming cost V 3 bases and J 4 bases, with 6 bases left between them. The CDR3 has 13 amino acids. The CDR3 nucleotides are TGTGCCAGTAGTATCCAGGTCACCGGGGAGCTGTTTTTT. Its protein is CASSIQVTGELFF.

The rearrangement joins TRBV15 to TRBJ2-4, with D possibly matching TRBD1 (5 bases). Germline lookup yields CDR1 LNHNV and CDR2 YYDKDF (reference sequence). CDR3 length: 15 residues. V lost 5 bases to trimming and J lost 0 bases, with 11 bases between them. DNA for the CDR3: TGTGCCACCAGCGTGCAGGGTGTAGCCAAAAACATTCAGTACTTC. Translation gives CATSVQGVAKNIQYF.

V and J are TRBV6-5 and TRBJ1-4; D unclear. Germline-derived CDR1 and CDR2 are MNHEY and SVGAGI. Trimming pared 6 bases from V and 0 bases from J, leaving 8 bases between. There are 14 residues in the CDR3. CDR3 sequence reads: CASRPDATNEKLFF. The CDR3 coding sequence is TGTGCCAGCAGACCAGATGCAACTAATGAAAAACTGTTTTTT.

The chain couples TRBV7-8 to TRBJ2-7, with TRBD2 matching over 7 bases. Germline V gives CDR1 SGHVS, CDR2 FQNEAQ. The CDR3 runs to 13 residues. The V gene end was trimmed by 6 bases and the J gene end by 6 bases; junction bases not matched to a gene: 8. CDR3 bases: TGTGCCAGCAGTCTCCTCGGGGGGTTCGAGCAGTACGTC. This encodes CASSLLGGFEQYV.